What follows are 21 T cell receptor beta chains derived from one specimen sequenced in a study of glioma-infiltrating T cells after dendritic cell vaccination (dated by TCRdb to 2016 to 2017). Library preparation employed the immunoSEQ multiplex PCR assay. TCRdb stores this immuneACCESS table with in-frame sequences only. Part of the clones is absent; in the studies checked, under half of the shortfall reflects unresolved V genes, and no reason is known for the rest. In all, the sample holds 65,000 to 80,000 clones, and approximately 80% of those were seen once. The ten largest clones capture approximately 7.9% of the sample. The sample here was blood, taken before dendritic cell vaccination. These receptors were collected from a human donor with glioblastoma.

V and J are TRBV15 and TRBJ1-5; D gene ambiguous. CDR1 and CDR2 from the germline V gene are LNHNV and YYDKDF (reference sequence). CDR3 length: 14 residues. V was trimmed by 0 bases and J by 1 base, leaving 4 bases between them. The CDR3 region is CATSRDLSNQPQHF. Here the CDR3 DNA reads TGTGCCACCAGCAGAGATCTCAGCAATCAGCCCCAGCATTTT.

The chain links TRBV20-1 to TRBJ1-2; D is unclear. The CDR3 runs 8 residues. Germline V gives CDR1 DFQATT, CDR2 SNEGSKA (reference sequence). The chain's CDR3 is CSPRSYTF. DNA of the CDR3: TGCAGCCCTCGTAGCTACACCTTC.

This chain links TRBV11-3 with TRBJ1-1; a weak D match, TRBD1 (6 bases). V lost 5 bases to trimming and J lost 4 bases, with 14 bases between them. The CDR3 extends over 14 amino acids. Germline V gives CDR1 SGHNT, CDR2 YENEEA. The CDR3 DNA sequence: TGTGCCAGCAGCACACCAGGGGAGAGCACTGAAGCTTTCTTT. This translates into CASSTPGESTEAFF.

This sequence joins TRBV19 and TRBJ1-5; TRBD1 might be the D (5 bases). V shed 7 bases and J shed 7 bases, with 23 bases lying between them. This CDR3 contains 16 residues. The germline V gene encodes CDR1 LNHDA and CDR2 SQIVND (reference sequence). CDR3 DNA: TGTGCCAGTATGTCGCTCGGGGGGACCGGCTTCCAGCCCCAGCATTTT. Protein product: CASMSLGGTGFQPQHF.

A few counts support this clone. This sequence joins TRBV4-1 and TRBJ2-6; maybe TRBD2 (6 bases). This CDR3 comprises 16 residues. V lost 0 bases and J 2 bases, leaving 8 bases between the germline ends. Germline lookup yields CDR1 MGHRA and CDR2 YSYEKL. The CDR3 DNA reads as TGCGCCAGCAGCCAAGATTGGGGGGCTGGGGCCAACGTCCTGACTTTC. Translated, it gives CASSQDWGAGANVLTF.

The chain employs TRBV5-4 and TRBJ2-2; 8 nucleotides agree with TRBD1. Looked up from germline, CDR1 is SGHNT and CDR2 is YYREEE (reference sequence). This CDR3 has 16 residues. Unmatched junction bases numbered 10, after V lost 4 bases and J lost 5 bases. DNA of the CDR3: TGTGCCAGCAGCCCTGGGGACAGGACCCTTACCGGGGAGCTGTTTTTT. Translating gives CASSPGDRTLTGELFF.

A few counts support this clone. The chain recombines TRBV7-9 with TRBJ2-7, with 12 bases that match TRBD1. The V gene's germline CDR1 is SEHNR and CDR2 FQNEAQ (reference sequence). CDR3 length: 14 residues. Trimming removed 5 bases from V and 5 bases from J; junction bases left unmatched: 4. This CDR3 reads CASSHGTGGDEQYF. The CDR3 DNA is TGTGCCAGCAGCCACGGGACAGGGGGCGACGAGCAGTACTTC.

J is TRBJ1-1 and V is TRBV10-3; 11 bases fit TRBD1. Trimming took 4 bases from V and 5 from J; bases not matched to a gene: 6. Germline lookup yields CDR1 ENHRY and CDR2 SYGVKD. This CDR3 region has 15 residues. CDR3 loop: CAISGTGGGRTEAFF. In nucleotides, the CDR3 is TGTGCCATCAGTGGGACAGGGGGCGGACGAACTGAAGCTTTCTTT.

The chain combines TRBV7-3 with TRBJ1-2; D is unclear. The germline CDR1 and CDR2 sequences are SGHTA and FQGTGA. This CDR3 spans 15 amino acids. Trimming removed 4 bases from V and 7 bases from J, with 19 bases in between. The CDR3 sequence: CASSSTANQVSGYTF. The DNA for the CDR3 is TGTGCCAGCAGCTCCACTGCTAATCAGGTTTCTGGCTACACCTTC.

In this sample, this clone turned up a few times. The chain links TRBV7-9 to TRBJ2-3; 8 bases match TRBD2. The CDR3 spans 15 residues. Per the germline V gene, CDR1 is SEHNR and CDR2 is FQNEAQ (reference sequence). V shed 2 bases and J 6 bases; nucleotides not matched to a gene: 7. The CDR3 here is CASSLSGGYLDTQYF. CDR3 DNA sequence: TGTGCCAGCAGCTTATCGGGGGGGTATCTGGATACGCAGTATTTT.

This chain links TRBV11-2 with TRBJ2-7, with 8 bases aligning to TRBD2. The V gene end was trimmed by 5 bases and the J gene end by 0 bases; junction bases not matched to a gene: 3. The CDR3 spans 14 residues. Germline assignment: CDR1 SGHAT and CDR2 FQNNGV. CDR3 in amino acids: CASSPGGNSYEQYF. The CDR3 region has the DNA TGTGCCAGCAGCCCGGGAGGGAACTCCTACGAGCAGTACTTC. The variable domain in full, with the rest retrieved from reference TRBV11-2 and TRBJ2-7, is EAGVAQSPRYKIIEKRQSVAFWCNPISGHATLYWYQQILGQGPKLLIQFQNNGVVDDSQLPKDRFSAERLKGVDSTLKIQPAKLEDSAVYLCASSPGGNSYEQYFGPGTRLTVT.

The J gene is TRBJ2-1, the V gene TRBV7-8, with 7 positions matching TRBD2. V was clipped by 0 bases and J by 4 bases; unmatched bases: 6. The V gene's germline CDR1 is SGHVS and CDR2 FQNEAQ. CDR3 length: 16 residues. CDR3 bases: TGTGCCAGCAGCTTAGCGACGGGGGGTATGTACAATGAGCAGTTCTTC. Translated: CASSLATGGMYNEQFF.

The chain uses TRBV2 and TRBJ1-3; tentative D call: TRBD1 (5 bases). The V end lost 6 bases, the J end lost 1 base, and 10 bases lay between the germline ends. This CDR3 has 14 residues. Germline lookup yields CDR1 SNHLY and CDR2 FYNNEI. CDR3 residues: CASRGSGSGNTIYF. The CDR3 DNA is TGTGCCAGCAGGGGGTCAGGGTCTGGAAACACCATATATTTT. Looking up the rest from reference TRBV2 and TRBJ1-3 gives the full variable domain: EPEVTQTPSHQVTQMGQEVILRCVPISNHLYFYWYRQILGQKVEFLVSFYNNEISEKSEIFDDQFSVERPDGSNFTLKIRSTKLEDSAMYFCASRGSGSGNTIYFGEGSWLTVV.

The genes are TRBV21-1 and TRBJ1-5; the table names TRBD1, a call not compared with the DNA. TRBV21-1 is noted as a pseudogene. The CDR3 runs to 15 residues. The CDR3 sequence is CASSRTGGNGQPQHF. The DNA of the CDR3 is TGTGCCAGCAGCAGGACAGGGGGTAACGGTCAGCCCCAGCATTTT.

This chain uses TRBV4-2 with TRBJ2-1; 9 bases line up with TRBD1. The CDR3 has 18 amino acids. J was trimmed by 4 bases and V by 1 base; bases with no gene match: 11. The germline gives CDR1 LGHNA, CDR2 YNFKEQ. In DNA form, the CDR3 reads TGTGCCAGCAGCCAAGGACAGGGGGGGGTAATGCGATACAATGAGCAGTTCTTC. It encodes CASSQGQGGVMRYNEQFF.

This clone was observed a few times. The rearrangement joins TRBV6-6 to TRBJ1-5; D call uncertain. The germline gives CDR1 MNHNY, CDR2 SVGAGI (reference sequence). The V end lost 0 bases, the J end lost 7 bases, and 10 bases lay between the germline ends. CDR3 length equals 14 residues. The CDR3: CASSYSDGGQPQHF. CDR3 nucleotides: TGTGCCAGCAGTTACTCGGACGGAGGGCAGCCCCAGCATTTT.

The chain has TRBV6-1 and TRBJ2-3; maybe TRBD1 (5 bases). The V gene's germline CDR1 is MNHNS and CDR2 SASEGT. The CDR3 consists of 15 residues. V was cut by 7 bases and J by 4 bases, with 18 bases left in between. The CDR3: CASNLQAGLADTQYF. CDR3 DNA sequence: TGTGCCAGCAACCTCCAGGCAGGGCTCGCAGATACGCAGTATTTT.

V usage is TRBV15 and J usage is TRBJ2-3, with TRBD1 as a possible D gene (6 bases). Germline CDR1 LNHNV, CDR2 YYDKDF (reference sequence). The CDR3 has 14 amino acids. The V gene lost 9 bases and the J gene lost 2 bases, with 15 bases spanning the gap. CDR3 sequence: CATGGRTFTDTQYF. The CDR3 DNA reads as TGTGCCACAGGGGGACGGACGTTCACAGATACGCAGTATTTT.

The chain employs TRBV6-5 and TRBJ2-1, with 8 positions matching TRBD2. The germline CDR1 and CDR2 sequences are MNHEY and SVGAGI. The junction had 6 bases not matched to a gene; V was cut back by 0 bases and J by 5 bases. This CDR3 is 16 amino acids long. This chain's CDR3 is CASSYSHGGGHNEQFF. The CDR3 DNA reads TGTGCCAGCAGTTACTCTCACGGGGGGGGGCACAATGAGCAGTTCTTC.

V gene TRBV11-2 combines with J gene TRBJ1-2; 8 bases agree with TRBD1. With V trimmed by 5 bases and J by 2 bases, 13 bases remained unmatched. This CDR3 has 17 amino acids. Germline CDR1 and CDR2: SGHAT and FQNNGV. In DNA, the CDR3 is TGTGCCAGCAGCCTGGGGACAGGAGTATCTTCAAACTATGGCTACACCTTC. Translated, it gives CASSLGTGVSSNYGYTF.

This chain uses TRBV7-2 with TRBJ1-5, with a tentative D call TRBD1 (6 bases). V lost 2 bases, J lost 0 bases, and 8 bases lay in between. Per the germline V gene, CDR1 is SGHTA and CDR2 is FQGNSA. The CDR3 covers 15 residues. The CDR3 sequence: CASSLTGISNQPQHF. In DNA, the CDR3 is TGTGCCAGCAGCTTAACAGGGATTAGCAATCAGCCCCAGCATTTT.